This TCR beta chain appears in the sequencing data of a study of T cell changes during pregnancy in multiple sclerosis (dated by TCRdb to about 2019). For context, the study as a whole: The study looked at changes in the T cell repertoire across pregnancy in women with multiple sclerosis.

Library preparation employed the immunoSEQ multiplex PCR assay. TCRdb retrieved this table from immuneACCESS and kept in-frame rearrangements only. Not all clones are present; in checked studies, unresolved V genes account for under half, and no reason is known for the remainder. The sample profile shows 95,000 to 110,000 clones; 80% to 95% of them were found once. The ten largest clonotypes hold around 0.8% of the sample. The CDR3 measures 16 amino acids from cysteine to phenylalanine. Only the CDR3 DNA stays, 48 bases, in frame from base 1. According to the germline V gene, CDR1 reads MGHDK and CDR2 reads SYGVNS. Here V drops 5 bases and J drops 8 bases, and the junction holds 14 bases not matched to any gene. On this clone: It has no known antigen specificity. No quality values exist for individual bases; no much larger clone is one base distant.

The clonotype originates from a female donor in good health, enrolled as a control in a pregnancy study. The sample consisted of peripheral blood, taken in the third trimester of pregnancy. In this chain, TRBV25-1 is recombined with TRBJ2-1; 8 central nucleotides agree with TRBD1. The bases read TGTGCCAGCAGTTCTCCCCACGACAGGGGTAGCGATGAGCAGTTCTTC. Its protein product is CASSSPHDRGSDEQFF.